The rows below give T cell receptor beta chains drawn from one sample of a study of blood T cell repertoires in COVID-19. The method was immunoSEQ multiplex PCR; TCRdb's version includes in-frame clones alone and lacks a portion of them. The sample contains fewer than 200,000 clones, around four fifths of which appear only once. The source material was peripheral blood. All receptors derive from a middle-aged man who had recovered from COVID-19. Both conserved end residues are part of each CDR3. A D gene is named only where the DNA matches it firmly. The size entry is marked missing in some rows and otherwise reads once, few, many or a size class.

D	size	V	J	DNA	CDR3
TRBD1	-	TRBV3-1/TRBV3-2	TRBJ2-2	TGTGCCAGCAGGCAAAACAGGGGGTCGAACACCGGGGAGCTGTTTTTT	CASRQNRGSNTGELFF
-	-	TRBV23-1	TRBJ2-7	TGCGCCAGCAGTCAATCGCCGGGTGATAGTAAAGACGAGCAGTACTTC	CASSQSPGDSKDEQYF
TRBD1	-	TRBV4-2	TRBJ1-2	TGTGCCAGCAGCCAAGATAGGGCCCAACAGGGGTTAAGCGGCTACACCTTC	CASSQDRAQQGLSGYTF
-	-	TRBV10-3	TRBJ1-6	TGTGCCATCAGTGCAGCAGAGCGTAATTCACCCCTCCACTTT	CAISAAERNSPLHF
-	-	TRBV24-1	TRBJ2-1	TGTGCCACCAGTGACGGCAGGGCCAGGAATTTCAATGAGCAGTTCTTC	CATSDGRARNFNEQFF
-	-	TRBV3-1/TRBV3-2	TRBJ2-5	TGTGCCAGCAGCCAGGCCCAGGAGACCCAGTACTTC	CASSQAQETQYF
-	-	TRBV7-2	TRBJ1-5	TGTGCCAGCAGCGCCACCGGGGGGTTCAATCAGCCCCAGCATTTT	CASSATGGFNQPQHF
-	few	TRBV11-3	TRBJ1-4	TGTGCCAGCAGCCCCGACGGAGCGTTTGAAAAACTGTTTTTT	CASSPDGAFEKLFF
-	-	TRBV4-2	TRBJ2-7	TGTGCCAGCAGCCAAGAGCGACTCTTCTACGAGCAGTACTTC	CASSQERLFYEQYF
TRBD1	few	TRBV28	TRBJ2-5	TGTGCCAGCCAGGGGGCGACAGGGACACTTGCGACCCAGTACTTC	CASQGATGTLATQYF
TRBD2	-	TRBV28	TRBJ2-4	TGTGCCAGCAGGGGAGGGAGTTTGGCCAAAAACATTCAGTACTTC	CASRGGSLAKNIQYF
-	-	TRBV5-6	TRBJ2-1	TGTGCCAGCAGCTATAATCTAGGCCGGGGTTCCTACAATGAGCAGTTCTTC	CASSYNLGRGSYNEQFF
-	once	TRBV19	TRBJ1-1	TGTGCCAGTAAGGCGGGCCGGCGGTCTGAAGCTTTCTTT	CASKAGRRSEAFF
-	-	TRBV5-4	TRBJ1-3	TGTGCCAGCAGCGGGGGAGGGAGCTTCTCTGGAAACACCATATATTTT	CASSGGGSFSGNTIYF
TRBD2	-	TRBV7-2	TRBJ2-1	TGTGCCAGCAGGTTAGCCGGGACTAACGTCATTATCTTC	CASRLAGTNVIIF
TRBD2	-	TRBV7-2	TRBJ2-5	TGTGCCAGCAGCCAGGTCCGGGAGGCGGAGACCCAGTACTTC	CASSQVREAETQYF
-	many	TRBV10-3	TRBJ2-7	TGTGCCATCAGGGGACTTTCCAGCTCCTACGAGCAGTACTTC	CAIRGLSSSYEQYF
TRBD1	-	TRBV4-1	TRBJ2-5	TGCGCCAGCAGCCACCCCCCAGGGGGCCCCGGACAAGAGACCCAGTACTTC	CASSHPPGGPGQETQYF
-	-	TRBV7-2	TRBJ1-1	TGTGCCAGCAGCTTAAATATGAGAGGCAGGGTTAACACTGAAGCTTTCTTT	CASSLNMRGRVNTEAFF
-	-	TRBV19	TRBJ2-3	TGTGCCAGTAGTAGAAGGGGGGGGAACACAGATACGCAGTATTTT	CASSRRGGNTDTQYF
TRBD1	-	TRBV6-5	TRBJ2-7	TGTGCCAGCAAAGACAGGGGAGACTACGAGCAGTACTTC	CASKDRGDYEQYF
TRBD1	-	TRBV7-2	TRBJ1-1	TGTGCCAGCAGCGACAGGGGTCTGAACACTGAAGCTTTCTTT	CASSDRGLNTEAFF
-	-	TRBV7-9	TRBJ1-2	TGTGCCAGCAGCCAAGACGGGGGGCGCGGTGGTTATGGCTACACCTTC	CASSQDGGRGGYGYTF
TRBD1	-	TRBV7-9	TRBJ2-7	TGTGCCAGCAGCTGGGACAGGACCTACGAGCAGTACTTC	CASSWDRTYEQYF
TRBD2	-	TRBV7-9	TRBJ2-3	TGTGCCAGCAGCCCGCGGGAGATACAAGATACGCAGTATTTT	CASSPREIQDTQYF
TRBD2	-	TRBV28	TRBJ2-1	TGTGCCAGCAGCTCTGGGGGGGTGTGGTTCTTC	CASSSGGVWFF
-	-	TRBV18	TRBJ1-5	TGTGCCAGCTCACCCCAGAATAGCAATCAGCCCCAGCATTTT	CASSPQNSNQPQHF
TRBD2	-	TRBV9	TRBJ2-1	TGTGCCAGCAGCCTCCTTGGGGGGGACAATGAGCAGTTCTTC	CASSLLGGDNEQFF
-	-	TRBV6-1	TRBJ1-1	TGTGCCAGCAGGGTCAGGGAGGCGAACACTGAAGCTTTCTTT	CASRVREANTEAFF
-	-	TRBV30	TRBJ2-6	TGTGCCTGGACTGGGGGACTTTTCTCTGGGGCCAACGTCCTGACTTTC	CAWTGGLFSGANVLTF
TRBD2	-	TRBV4-3	TRBJ2-1	TGCGCCAGCAGCCAAGATCCGGCTAGCGGGGGTTCCTACAATGAGCAGTTCTTC	CASSQDPASGGSYNEQFF
-	few	TRBV12-3/TRBV12-4	TRBJ2-7	TGTGCCAGCAGTTTAGTTCAAGAGCAGTACTTC	CASSLVQEQYF